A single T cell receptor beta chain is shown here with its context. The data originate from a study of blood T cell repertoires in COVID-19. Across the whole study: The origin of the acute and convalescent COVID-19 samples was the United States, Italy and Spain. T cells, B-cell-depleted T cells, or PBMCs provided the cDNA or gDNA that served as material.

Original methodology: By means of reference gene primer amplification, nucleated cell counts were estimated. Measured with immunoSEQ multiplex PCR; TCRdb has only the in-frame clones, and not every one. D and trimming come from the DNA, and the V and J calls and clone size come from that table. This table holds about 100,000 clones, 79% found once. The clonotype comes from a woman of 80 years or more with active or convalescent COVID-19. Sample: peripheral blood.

CDR3 amino acids: CASSYSGGQGNTIYF. CDR3 in DNA: TGTGCCAGCAGTTACTCGGGGGGGCAAGGAAACACCATATATTTT. This chain connects TRBV6-5 to TRBJ1-3; TRBD1 is a possible D gene (6 bases). Trimming cost V 0 bases and J 4 bases, with 10 bases left between them. The germline V gene has CDR1 MNHEY and CDR2 SVGAGI. The length of the CDR3 is 15 residues.